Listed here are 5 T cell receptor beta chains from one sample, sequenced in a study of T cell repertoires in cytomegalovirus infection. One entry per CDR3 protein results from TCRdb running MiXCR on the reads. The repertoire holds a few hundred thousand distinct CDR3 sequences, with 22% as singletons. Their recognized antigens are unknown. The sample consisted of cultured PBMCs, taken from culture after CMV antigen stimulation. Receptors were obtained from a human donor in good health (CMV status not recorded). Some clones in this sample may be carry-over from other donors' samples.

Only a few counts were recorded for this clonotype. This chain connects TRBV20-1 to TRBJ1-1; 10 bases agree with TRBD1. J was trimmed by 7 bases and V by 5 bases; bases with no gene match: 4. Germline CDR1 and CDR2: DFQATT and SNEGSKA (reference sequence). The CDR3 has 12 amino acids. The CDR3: CSADRTGGEAFF. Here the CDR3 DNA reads TGCAGTGCTGACAGGACAGGGGGTGAAGCTTTCTTT.

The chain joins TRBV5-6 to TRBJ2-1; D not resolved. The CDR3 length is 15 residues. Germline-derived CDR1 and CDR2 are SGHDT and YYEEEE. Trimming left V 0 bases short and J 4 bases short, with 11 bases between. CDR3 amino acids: CASSLASDAYNEQFF. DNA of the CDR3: TGTGCCAGCAGCTTGGCCAGCGACGCGTACAATGAGCAGTTCTTC.

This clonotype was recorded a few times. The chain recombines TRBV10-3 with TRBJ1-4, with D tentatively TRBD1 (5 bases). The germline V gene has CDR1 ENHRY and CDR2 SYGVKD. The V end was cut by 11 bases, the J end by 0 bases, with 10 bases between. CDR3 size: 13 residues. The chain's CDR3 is CAAQGATNEKLFF. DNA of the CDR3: TGTGCCGCCCAGGGTGCAACTAATGAAAAACTGTTTTTT.

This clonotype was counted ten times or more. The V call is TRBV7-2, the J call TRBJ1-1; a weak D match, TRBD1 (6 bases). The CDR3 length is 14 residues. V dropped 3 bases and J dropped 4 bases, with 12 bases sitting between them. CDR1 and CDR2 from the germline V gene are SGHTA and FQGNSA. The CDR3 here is CASSFGGQSTEAFF. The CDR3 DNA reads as TGTGCCAGCAGCTTTGGGGGGCAGAGCACTGAAGCTTTCTTT.

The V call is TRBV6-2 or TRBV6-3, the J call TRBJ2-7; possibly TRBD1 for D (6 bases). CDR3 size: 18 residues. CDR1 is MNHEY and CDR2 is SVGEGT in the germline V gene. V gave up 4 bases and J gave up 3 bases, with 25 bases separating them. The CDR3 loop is CASSWTPLSGEGYYEQYV. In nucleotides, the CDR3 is TGTGCCAGCAGTTGGACCCCCCTCTCAGGGGAAGGTTACTACGAGCAGTACGTC.